This TCR beta chain was captured in a study of spatial heterogeneity in lung cancer. Across the whole study: Beta-chain sequences were consistently detected more often than alpha-chain sequences.

The time point here: sample taken at primary tumor resection. Whole RNA from tumor, nontumor lung or frozen PBMC was sequenced unsorted. The table lists this clonotype with many counts. Its matching antigen is unknown. The presence of a unique molecular identifier marked each TCR cDNA molecule. TCRdb reprocessed the 5' RACE reads with MiXCR, giving one entry per CDR3 protein. Of more than 45,000 distinct CDR3 sequences listed, less than 6% are singletons. Findings and limits, study-wide: Ubiquitous expanded tumor TCRs showed up in blood more at resection than follow-up.

The source of this sequence is a male donor with early-stage non-small cell lung cancer. The sample here was PBMCs, taken at surgery.

Here the CDR3 reads CASSLPSGRALILRDTDTQYF. DNA of the CDR3: TGTGCCAGCAGCCTCCCTAGCGGGAGGGCGCTTATCCTTCGAGACACAGATACGCAGTATTTT. The chain employs TRBV5-5 and TRBJ2-3; 12 bases map to TRBD2. The CDR3 is 21 amino acids. Germline trimming cut 4 bases from V and 2 bases from J; bases unmatched to any gene: 20. Germline V gene sequence: CDR1 SGHKS, CDR2 YYEKEE (reference sequence).